This entry lists 25 T cell receptor beta chains sequenced from one sample in a study of blood T cell repertoires in COVID-19 (dated by TCRdb to about 2020). The receptor library was made with the immunoSEQ multiplex PCR assay. TCRdb mirrors the immuneACCESS table, restricted to in-frame sequences. Some clones are absent from its copies; in checked studies, under half trace to an unresolved V gene, and the reason for the others is unknown. In this sample the table shows a few hundred thousand clones, about 80% of which occur a single time. 15% to 18% of the sample is in the top ten clones. Sequenced input: peripheral blood. Every receptor here comes from an older person with COVID-19, enrolled during active disease.

The rearrangement joins TRBV19 to TRBJ2-3; TRBD2 might be the D (5 bases). CDR1 is LNHDA and CDR2 is SQIVND in the germline V gene (reference sequence). V was clipped by 4 bases and J by 4 bases, with 12 bases between them. The CDR3 spans 14 residues. In nucleotides, the CDR3 is TGTGCCAGTAGTAGTAGCGATATCGCAGATACGCAGTATTTT. Encoded protein: CASSSSDIADTQYF. Drawing the rest from reference TRBV19 and TRBJ2-3, the complete variable domain is DGGITQSPKYLFRKEGQNVTLSCEQNLNHDAMYWYRQDPGQGLRLIYYSQIVNDFQKGDIAEGYSVSREKKESFPLTVTSAQKNPTAFYLCASSSSDIADTQYFGPGTRLTVL.

This clone was detected many times. The V gene is TRBV6-1, the J gene TRBJ2-5; D is ambiguous. Germline values: CDR1 MNHNS, CDR2 SASEGT. V was trimmed by 1 base and J by 6 bases, leaving 12 bases between them. This CDR3 is built from 14 residues. For the CDR3, the DNA is TGTGCCAGCAGTGAAGTTAGCTCAAGAAAGACCCAGTACTTC. Encoded protein: CASSEVSSRKTQYF.

The chain links TRBV7-8 to TRBJ1-5; D is undetermined. CDR3 size: 13 residues. The germline V and J ends were trimmed by 1 base and 6 bases, with 7 bases remaining between them. Germline V gene data show CDR1 as SGHVS and CDR2 as FQNEAQ. CDR3 in amino acids: CASSLDPVQPQHF. CDR3 nucleotide sequence: TGTGCCAGCAGCTTAGATCCGGTTCAGCCCCAGCATTTT.

The chain employs TRBV4-1 and TRBJ1-3, with 7 positions matching TRBD1. V was pared by 4 bases and J by 8 bases, with 8 bases of the junction left unmatched. There are 14 residues in the CDR3. In germline, CDR1 is MGHRA, CDR2 YSYEKL. The CDR3 sequence is CASSLGTALYTIYF. CDR3 DNA: TGCGCCAGCAGCCTCGGGACAGCACTATACACCATATATTTT.

The rearrangement links TRBV5-1 to TRBJ1-1; maybe TRBD1 (6 bases). The germline V gene has CDR1 SGHRS and CDR2 YFSETQ. The CDR3 runs 14 residues. V lost 4 bases to trimming and J lost 0 bases, with 10 bases between them. The CDR3 reads CASSPQGMNTEAFF. Written as DNA, the CDR3 is TGCGCCAGCAGCCCGCAGGGGATGAACACTGAAGCTTTCTTT.

This clone was observed a handful of times. The gene calls are TRBV29-1 and TRBJ2-3; the match to TRBD2 covers 11 bases. Germline values: CDR1 SQVTM, CDR2 ANQGSEA. With 0 bases clipped from V and 8 bases from J, the junction kept 7 bases outside the gene matches. The CDR3 length is 15 residues. In DNA, the CDR3 is TGCAGCGTTGAAGATGCCACTAGCGGGAGCGGTACGCAGTATTTT. This sequence encodes CSVEDATSGSGTQYF.

The chain couples TRBV3-1 (or the pseudogene TRBV3-2) to TRBJ1-2; D is ambiguous. Germline CDR1 and CDR2: LGHDT and YNNKEL (reference sequence). Trimming left V 5 bases short and J 0 bases short, with 16 bases between. The length of the CDR3 is 16 residues. The CDR3 coding sequence is TGTGCCAGCAGCGAGACGGGCGGCGGGGCTAACTATGGCTACACCTTC. Translated, it gives CASSETGGGANYGYTF.

The DNA for the CDR3 is TGTGCCAGCAGTCTGGACTCCGGGGGAACAGATACGCAGTATTTT. Its translation: CASSLDSGGTDTQYF. The V gene is TRBV6-5, the J gene TRBJ2-3; maybe TRBD2 (6 bases). This CDR3 region has 15 residues. Germline V gene data show CDR1 as MNHEY and CDR2 as SVGAGI. Trimming stripped 5 bases from V and 3 bases from J, with 15 bases between.

Of note for this clone: The same CDR3 is also encoded by other DNA sequences in this sample. The V gene is TRBV7-2, the J gene TRBJ1-5, with D possibly TRBD1 on 6 matching bases. Germline V lookup: CDR1 SGHTA, CDR2 FQGNSA. The V gene lost 2 bases and the J gene lost 2 bases, with 10 bases spanning the gap. There are 15 residues in the CDR3. The DNA of the CDR3 is TGTGCCAGCAGCTTAAACCCAGGGGGCAATCAGCCCCAGCATTTT. Its translation is CASSLNPGGNQPQHF.

The table lists this clone with a count of one. The chain carries TRBV7-2 and TRBJ2-7; tentatively, D is TRBD2 (6 bases). This CDR3 comprises 17 residues. With 0 bases removed from V and 3 bases from J, the gap between germline ends came to 18 bases. Germline CDR1 is SGHTA and CDR2 is FQGNSA. CDR3 DNA sequence: TGTGCCAGCAGCTTAGCTTCGCCCCGCGGGGCCTACTACGAGCAGTACTTC. Its protein is CASSLASPRGAYYEQYF.

This clone appeared once. V is TRBV6-5 and J is TRBJ1-1, with TRBD1 matching over 11 bases. V was clipped by 3 bases and J by 5 bases; unmatched bases: 5. CDR1 and CDR2 from the germline V gene are MNHEY and SVGAGI. This CDR3 region has 15 residues. CDR3 bases: TGTGCCAGCAGTTATGGGACAGGGGGTTCGACTGAAGCTTTCTTT. It specifies CASSYGTGGSTEAFF.

The rearrangement uses TRBV7-6 and TRBJ1-3; 7 nucleotides align to TRBD1. The length of the CDR3 is 14 residues. The germline CDR1 and CDR2 sequences are SGHVS and FNYEAQ. Unmatched junction bases numbered 4, after V lost 4 bases and J lost 4 bases. The CDR3 DNA reads TGTGCCAGCAGCTCGACAGGGCCAGGAAACACCATATATTTT. It translates to CASSSTGPGNTIYF.

The chain employs TRBV7-9 and TRBJ1-1, with 8 bases fitting TRBD1. The CDR3 sequence is 15 residues long. Germline-derived CDR1 and CDR2 are SEHNR and FQNEAQ (reference sequence). V shed 4 bases, J shed 1 base, and the junction held 5 bases outside the gene matches. Written as DNA, the CDR3 is TGTGCCAGCAGCTCAACCGGGACAGGGAACACTGAAGCTTTCTTT. Protein sequence: CASSSTGTGNTEAFF. Together with reference TRBV7-9 and TRBJ1-1, the CDR3 gives the full variable domain: DTGVSQNPRHKITKRGQNVTFRCDPISEHNRLYWYRQTLGQGPEFLTYFQNEAQLEKSRLLSDRFSAERPKGSFSTLEIQRTEQGDSAMYLCASSSTGTGNTEAFFGQGTRLTVV.

The chain uses TRBV7-2 and TRBJ1-5; D might be TRBD1 (6 bases). CDR1 is SGHTA and CDR2 is FQGNSA in the germline V gene. The CDR3 runs to 14 residues. V gave up 5 bases and J gave up 3 bases, with 11 bases separating them. The CDR3 DNA sequence: TGTGCCAGCAGCACAGGGCGCAACAATCAGCCCCAGCATTTT. It encodes CASSTGRNNQPQHF.

The J gene is TRBJ2-2, the V gene TRBV6-4, with 9 bases aligning to TRBD2. The CDR3 sequence is 16 residues long. Germline V lookup: CDR1 MRHNA, CDR2 SNTAGT. V lost 4 bases to trimming and J lost 0 bases; unmatched junction nucleotides: 3. The DNA of the CDR3 is TGTGCCAGCAGTGCATTAGCGGGGGCGAACACCGGGGAGCTGTTTTTT. Translating gives CASSALAGANTGELFF.

J is TRBJ2-1 and V is TRBV20-1; D uncertain. This CDR3 is built from 12 residues. In germline, CDR1 is DFQATT, CDR2 SNEGSKA (reference sequence). Trimming took off 3 bases at V and 10 bases at J, with 13 bases between the two ends. CDR3 region: CSASNSLREQFF. The CDR3 nucleotides read TGCAGTGCTAGTAACTCGCTGAGGGAGCAGTTCTTC.

Only one count was recorded for this clone. CDR3 sequence reads: CASTPPGLAVQETQYF. The CDR3 coding sequence is TGTGCCAGCACCCCCCCGGGACTAGCGGTCCAAGAGACCCAGTACTTC. This chain connects TRBV7-9 to TRBJ2-5; 11 nucleotides align to TRBD2. J was trimmed by 1 base and V by 7 bases; bases with no gene match: 8. CDR1 and CDR2 (germline): SEHNR, FQNEAQ (reference sequence). There are 16 residues in the CDR3.

This clone showed up just once. CDR3 sequence: CASSQTSGTTDTQYF. The CDR3 DNA reads as TGTGCCAGCAGCCAAACTAGCGGGACCACAGATACGCAGTATTTT. V gene TRBV3-1 (or the pseudogene TRBV3-2) combines with J gene TRBJ2-3; 10 nucleotides line up with TRBD2. The CDR3 contains 15 residues. V was clipped by 2 bases and J by 2 bases; unmatched bases: 1. In germline, CDR1 is LGHDT, CDR2 YNNKEL (reference sequence).

This chain links TRBV28 with TRBJ1-2; 8 bases are a match to TRBD1. The CDR3 spans 15 residues. The V gene end was trimmed by 5 bases and the J gene end by 4 bases; junction bases not matched to a gene: 9. Germline V CDR1 and CDR2: MDHEN, SYDVKM. CDR3 in amino acids: CASSPPGQVFYGYTF. In DNA, the CDR3 is TGTGCCAGCAGTCCTCCGGGACAGGTTTTCTATGGCTACACCTTC.

This clone was observed a few times. The genes are TRBV4-2 and TRBJ2-5, with 8 bases identical to TRBD1. Germline loops: CDR1 LGHNA, CDR2 YNFKEQ. The CDR3 sequence is 16 residues long. The V gene end was trimmed by 5 bases and the J gene end by 1 base; junction bases not matched to a gene: 9. The chain's CDR3 is CASSYTTGASQETQYF. CDR3 coding DNA: TGTGCCAGCAGCTACACGACAGGGGCTTCCCAAGAGACCCAGTACTTC.

J is TRBJ1-1 and V is TRBV9; maybe TRBD1 (5 bases). The V gene lost 0 bases and the J gene lost 12 bases, with 15 bases spanning the gap. Germline V gene data show CDR1 as SGDLS and CDR2 as YYNGEE. The CDR3 loop spans 13 amino acids. The chain's CDR3 is CASSVGEGPGTFF. The CDR3 DNA sequence: TGTGCCAGCAGCGTAGGGGAGGGACCTGGGACTTTCTTT.

This clone was found a few times. V usage is TRBV5-4 and J usage is TRBJ2-7, with TRBD1 identical over 7 bases. This CDR3 contains 14 residues. In germline, CDR1 is SGHNT, CDR2 YYREEE (reference sequence). Trimming removed 4 bases from V and 7 bases from J; junction bases left unmatched: 11. This CDR3 is CASSRQGGEMEQYF. The CDR3 DNA sequence: TGTGCCAGCAGCCGACAGGGTGGCGAAATGGAGCAGTACTTC.

The rearrangement joins TRBV6-1 to TRBJ1-2, with TRBD1 matching 10 bases. The germline V gene has CDR1 MNHNS and CDR2 SASEGT. The CDR3 runs 15 residues. The V segment lost 3 bases and the J segment 6 bases; nucleotides outside the gene matches: 7. The CDR3 here is CASSERRTGGNGYTF. The CDR3 DNA is TGTGCCAGCAGTGAGAGACGGACAGGGGGTAATGGCTACACCTTC.

This sequence joins TRBV24-1 and TRBJ1-3; 12 bases are a match to TRBD1. CDR1 is KGHDR and CDR2 is SFDVKD in the germline V gene. CDR3 size: 15 residues. The J segment lost 4 bases and the V segment lost 12 bases, leaving 9 bases of the junction unmatched. This CDR3 reads CAVQGTGGLGNTIYF. The CDR3 DNA reads as TGTGCCGTACAGGGGACAGGGGGCCTCGGAAACACCATATATTTT.

The chain couples TRBV30 to TRBJ1-2; D perhaps matches TRBD1 (6 bases). Trimming took off 4 bases at V and 7 bases at J, with 16 bases between the two ends. The length of the CDR3 is 13 residues. The V gene's germline CDR1 is GTSNPN and CDR2 SVGIG (reference sequence). The CDR3 loop is CAWNIGGHVGYTF. The DNA for the CDR3 is TGTGCCTGGAATATAGGGGGTCACGTTGGCTACACCTTC. The whole variable domain, remainder taken from reference TRBV30 and TRBJ1-2, is SQTIHQWPATLVQPVGSPLSLECTVEGTSNPNLYWYRQAAGRGLQLLFYSVGIGQISSEVPQNLSASRPQDRQFILSSKKLLLSDSGFYLCAWNIGGHVGYTFGSGTRLTVV.